The T cell receptor beta chain under discussion was sequenced for a study of blood T cells in healthy people across ages. V lost 5 bases, J lost 0 bases, and 17 bases lay in between. Germline V lookup: CDR1 SQVTM, CDR2 ANQGSEA. The CDR3 totals 15 residues. There were healthy Caucasian individuals from Russia, aged roughly 6 to 100, serving as donors. Combining a sample-barcoded 5' primer with a J-beta primer mix, a second PCR ran for about 6 to 12 cycles. Every sample gave at least 2.5 million paired-end reads containing CDR3. TCRdb reanalysed the 5' RACE reads using MiXCR and keeps one entry per CDR3 protein. Of around 870,000 distinct CDR3 sequences in the sample, under 35% were seen once. This clonotype was seen at least ten times.

The sample taken for sequencing was blood. The gene calls are TRBV29-1 and TRBJ2-7, with D perhaps matching TRBD1 (6 bases). The sequence came from a woman at least 80 years old in good health. The CDR3 region is CSVLPRGLDSYEQYF. Here the CDR3 DNA reads TGCAGCGTTCTCCCCAGGGGTCTTGACTCCTACGAGCAGTACTTC.